Listed below are T cell receptor beta chains from one sample, sequenced in a study of shared clonotypes between healthy human individuals. TCRdb's copy holds only in-frame clones and misses some; the assay was immunoSEQ multiplex PCR. The table records nearly 500,000 clones, over 60% of them present only once. Sequencing was done on a sample of PBMCs. Receptors were obtained from a woman aged 40 to 49 in good health. Some clones in this sample may be carry-over from other donors' samples. Both conserved end residues are part of each CDR3.

v_gene	j_gene	CDR3aa
TRBV28	TRBJ2-3	CASRSGTSGTDTQYF
TRBV14	TRBJ2-2	CASSRRGGYTGELFF
TRBV6-5	TRBJ2-5	CASRELGSSETQYF
TRBV10-2	TRBJ2-7	CASSEAGALLPTYEQYF
TRBV28	TRBJ1-1	CAGTGTPNTEAFF
TRBV9	TRBJ2-1	CASSASGYNEQFF
TRBV13	TRBJ2-1	CASRRAGGSYNEQFF
TRBV5-1	TRBJ1-1	CASSGTGGNTEAFF
TRBV7-2	TRBJ1-1	CASSSRTGTGNTEAFF
TRBV10-1	TRBJ2-7	CASSESITAYEQYF
TRBV27	TRBJ2-1	CASSFGGLTEQFF
TRBV7-9	TRBJ2-5	CASSLVMSGRETQYF
TRBV28	TRBJ2-3	CASSLSLGLAGGTDTQYF
TRBV20-1	TRBJ2-3	CSALQLDTQYF
TRBV10-3	TRBJ2-6	CAISGQGAFSGANVLTF
TRBV7-2	TRBJ2-5	CASSLLGQTQETQYF
TRBV5-1	TRBJ2-5	CASSEVWETQYF
TRBV9	TRBJ1-5	CASSDGGVQPQHF
TRBV30	TRBJ1-1	CAWSLGQKKNTEAFF
TRBV7-9	TRBJ1-3	CASRTSSGNTIYF
TRBV12-5	TRBJ2-1	CASGSTPGTLRVSYNEQFF
TRBV5-8	TRBJ1-2	CASSLFVGYTF
TRBV6-5	TRBJ2-1	CASSSSGPGVGEQFF
TRBV5-4	TRBJ2-1	CASSLDQWSSYNEQFF
TRBV28	TRBJ1-2	CATRTGPNYGYTF
TRBV29-1	TRBJ2-7	CSVEVGSGISEQYF
TRBV29-1	TRBJ2-3	CSAEGGSREDTQYF
TRBV6-1	TRBJ2-3	CASSGGRRGVTDTQYF
TRBV11-2	TRBJ1-1	CASIRSVGNEAFF
TRBV4-1	TRBJ2-3	CASSQDKGLAGRGADTQYF